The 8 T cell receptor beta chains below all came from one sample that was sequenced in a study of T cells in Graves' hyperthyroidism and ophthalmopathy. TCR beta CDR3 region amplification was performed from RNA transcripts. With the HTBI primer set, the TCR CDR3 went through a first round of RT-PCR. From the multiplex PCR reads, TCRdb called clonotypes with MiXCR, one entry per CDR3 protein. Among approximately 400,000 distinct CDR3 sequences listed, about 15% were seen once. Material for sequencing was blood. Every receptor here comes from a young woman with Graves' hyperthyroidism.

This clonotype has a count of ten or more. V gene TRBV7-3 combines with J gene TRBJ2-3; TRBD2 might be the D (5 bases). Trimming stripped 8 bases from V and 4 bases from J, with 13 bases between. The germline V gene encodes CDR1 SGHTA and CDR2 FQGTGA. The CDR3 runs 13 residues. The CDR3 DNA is TGTGCCAGCGCCCCTAGCTCGTCAGATACGCAGTATTTT. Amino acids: CASAPSSSDTQYF.

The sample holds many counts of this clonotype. The CDR3 bases are TGTGCCTGGAGCAGCGGGGCCTGGACAGATACGCAGTATTTT. Translated, it gives CAWSSGAWTDTQYF. This chain uses TRBV30 with TRBJ2-3, with 7 nucleotides matching TRBD2. Trimming cost V 3 bases and J 3 bases; bases outside gene matches: 6. Germline CDR1 GTSNPN, CDR2 SVGIG (reference sequence). The CDR3 sequence is 14 residues long.

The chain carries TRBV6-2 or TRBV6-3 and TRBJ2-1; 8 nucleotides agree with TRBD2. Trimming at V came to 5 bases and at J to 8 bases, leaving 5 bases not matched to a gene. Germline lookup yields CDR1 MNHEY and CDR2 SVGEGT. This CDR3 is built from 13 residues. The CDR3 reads CASSRLALDEQFF. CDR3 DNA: TGTGCCAGCAGTCGACTAGCGTTAGATGAGCAGTTCTTC.

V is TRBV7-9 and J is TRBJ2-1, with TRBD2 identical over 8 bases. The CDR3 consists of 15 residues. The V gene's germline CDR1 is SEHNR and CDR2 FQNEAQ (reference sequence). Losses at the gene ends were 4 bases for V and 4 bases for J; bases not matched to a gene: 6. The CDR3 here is CASSSRERGYNEQFF. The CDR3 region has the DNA TGTGCCAGCAGCTCCAGAGAGCGGGGGTACAATGAGCAGTTCTTC.

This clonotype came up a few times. The CDR3 here is CASSLGREPRVYEQYF. In DNA, the CDR3 is TGCGCCAGCAGCTTGGGTCGGGAGCCTCGGGTCTACGAGCAGTACTTC. The chain carries TRBV5-1 and TRBJ2-7; D is perhaps TRBD2 (6 bases). Germline V gene data show CDR1 as SGHRS and CDR2 as YFSETQ. V was shortened by 0 bases and J by 3 bases, with 16 bases between the two germline ends. CDR3 length: 16 residues.

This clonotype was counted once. As DNA, the CDR3 is TGTGCCAGCAGTGAAGGGGGGGGACTAGCGGCCTATACGCAGTATTTT. The encoded protein is CASSEGGGLAAYTQYF. The chain uses TRBV2 and TRBJ2-3, with 11 bases identical to TRBD2. The germline CDR1 and CDR2 sequences are SNHLY and FYNNEI. The CDR3 spans 16 residues. V shed 1 base and J 7 bases; nucleotides not matched to a gene: 7. Variable domain in full (rest from reference TRBV2 and TRBJ2-3): EPEVTQTPSHQVTQMGQEVILRCVPISNHLYFYWYRQILGQKVEFLVSFYNNEISEKSEIFDDQFSVERPDGSNFTLKIRSTKLEDSAMYFCASSEGGGLAAYTQYFGPGTRLTVL.

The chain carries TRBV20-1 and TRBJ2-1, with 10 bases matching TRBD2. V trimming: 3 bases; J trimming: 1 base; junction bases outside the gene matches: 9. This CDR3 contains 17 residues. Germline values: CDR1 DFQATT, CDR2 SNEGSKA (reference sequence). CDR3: CSASYRTSGLSYNEQFF. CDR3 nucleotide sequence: TGCAGTGCTAGTTATCGGACTAGCGGACTATCCTACAATGAGCAGTTCTTC.

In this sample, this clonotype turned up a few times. In nucleotides, the CDR3 is TGCAGCGTTGATATGGGGACAGCAAGAGAGACCCAGTACTTC. Encoded protein: CSVDMGTARETQYF. V is TRBV29-1 and J is TRBJ2-5; 7 positions match TRBD1. The ends lost 3 bases at V and 4 bases at J; junction bases unmatched: 8. The CDR3 loop spans 14 amino acids. Germline V lookup: CDR1 SQVTM, CDR2 ANQGSEA.